Detailed here is one TCR beta chain. PCR was performed using 60 Vbeta and 13 Jbeta primers. Assay used: immunoSEQ multiplex PCR; TCRdb lists only in-frame clones, some missing. The sample contains about 120,000 clones, over 60% of which appear only once. The CDR3 contains 13 residues. V lost 7 bases, J lost 7 bases, and 4 bases stayed unmatched. Germline-derived CDR1 and CDR2 are LNHDA and SQIVND (reference sequence). The sample is drawn from a study of cytomegalovirus exposure and HLA in healthy donors. The V call is TRBV19, the J call TRBJ1-3; TRBD1 agrees at 10 bases. What was sequenced was PBMCs. The TCR comes from a woman between 40 and 55 years old in good health and CMV-seropositive. The CDR3 DNA reads as TGTGCCAGTATTGCGGACAGGGGGAACACCATATATTTT. Translated: CASIADRGNTIYF. Looking up the rest from reference TRBV19 and TRBJ1-3 gives the full variable domain: DGGITQSPKYLFRKEGQNVTLSCEQNLNHDAMYWYRQDPGQGLRLIYYSQIVNDFQKGDIAEGYSVSREKKESFPLTVTSAQKNPTAFYLCASIADRGNTIYFGEGSWLTVV.